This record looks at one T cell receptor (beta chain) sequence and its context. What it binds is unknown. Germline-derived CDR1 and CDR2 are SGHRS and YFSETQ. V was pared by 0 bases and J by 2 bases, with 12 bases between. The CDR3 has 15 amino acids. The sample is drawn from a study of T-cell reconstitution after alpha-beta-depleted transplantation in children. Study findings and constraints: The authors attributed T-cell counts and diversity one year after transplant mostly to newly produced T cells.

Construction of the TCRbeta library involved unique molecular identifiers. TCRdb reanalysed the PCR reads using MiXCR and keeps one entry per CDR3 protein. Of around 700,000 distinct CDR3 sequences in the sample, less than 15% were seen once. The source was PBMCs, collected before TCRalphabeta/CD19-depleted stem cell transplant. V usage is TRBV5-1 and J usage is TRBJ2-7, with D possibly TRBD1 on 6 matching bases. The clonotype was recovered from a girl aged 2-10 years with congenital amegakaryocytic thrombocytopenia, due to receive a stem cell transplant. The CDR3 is CASSLADRLTYEQYF. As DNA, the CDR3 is TGCGCCAGCAGCTTGGCCGACAGGTTAACCTACGAGCAGTACTTC.